These 2 T cell receptor beta chains came from one sample sequenced in a study of shared clonotypes between healthy human individuals. Sequencing was performed with immunoSEQ multiplex PCR; in TCRdb, only in-frame clones are kept and a portion is missing. The data show 1.6 million or so clones, with approximately 97% seen just once and more than 0.9% held by the top ten. Sequenced sample: naive CD4+ T cells sorted from blood. Subset described: CD45RA+ positively selected. These receptor sequences come from a man aged 25-45 years in good health.

V usage is TRBV10-3 and J usage is TRBJ2-3; TRBD1 agrees at 10 bases. The CDR3 is 15 residues long. V lost 1 base to trimming and J lost 3 bases; unmatched junction nucleotides: 1. Germline lookup yields CDR1 ENHRY and CDR2 SYGVKD. CDR3 bases: TGTGCCATCAGTGAGTTGGGACAGGGGACAGATACGCAGTATTTT. Amino acid sequence: CAISELGQGTDTQYF.

This clone was seen just once. The genes are TRBV27 and TRBJ2-1; D not resolved. Per the germline V gene, CDR1 is MNHEY and CDR2 is SMNVEV (reference sequence). Trimming removed 8 bases at V and 0 bases at J, with 14 bases between. The CDR3 is 15 amino acids. The CDR3 loop is CASGLAPRSYNEQFF. The CDR3, as DNA: TGTGCCAGCGGATTAGCCCCACGCTCCTACAATGAGCAGTTCTTC.